The entry that follows covers one T cell receptor beta chain sequence. Its antigen is undetermined. The sample originates from a study of graft-versus-host responses after intestinal transplantation. Looking at the study overall: Anti-thymocyte globulin induction preceded roughly 3 years of tacrolimus and steroid maintenance in all recipients. General study findings and limits: Graft-donor T cell macrochimerism in patients accompanied high graft-versus-host to host-versus-graft clonal ratios in allografts.

Sequenced by immunoSEQ multiplex PCR; TCRdb stores in-frame clones only, minus some. The sample includes roughly 100,000 clones, under 95% of them seen just once. Germline V gene data show CDR1 as SGHAT and CDR2 as FQNNGV. The CDR3 is 14 amino acids. V lost 3 bases, J lost 3 bases, and 12 bases lay in between. This TCR derives from a human donor who received an intestinal transplant. The genes are TRBV11-2 and TRBJ2-7, with D uncertain. This specimen consisted of unstimulated CD8+ T cells sorted from spleen or lymph node cells, obtained before intestinal transplant. The CDR3 sequence is CASSFGGTDYEQYF. The CDR3 DNA follows: TGTGCCAGCAGCTTCGGCGGAACCGACTACGAGCAGTACTTC.